What follows are 27 T cell receptor beta chains derived from one specimen sequenced in a study of blood T cells in healthy people across ages (dated by TCRdb to between 2015 and 2017). The library was produced with 5' RACE. Sequencing used an Illumina HiSeq 2500. A second PCR of about 7 to 12 cycles was run with a J-beta primer mix and a sample-barcoded 5' primer. In-frame beta chains were kept once TCRdb had trimmed the public reads at Q25 with fastp and called clones with MiXCR. Each entry is one CDR3 protein sequence, shown with its most common DNA and genes. In this sample the table shows fewer than 950,000 distinct CDR3 sequences, roughly 34% of which occur a single time. Jointly, the top ten make up roughly 13% of the sample. Sequencing input: blood. These TCRs come from a man aged 18 to 30 in good health.

This clonotype appeared a few times. V gene TRBV20-1 combines with J gene TRBJ2-1; the match to TRBD2 covers 7 bases. After removal of 2 bases from V and 3 bases from J, the junction contained 4 bases not matched to a gene. Germline CDR1 and CDR2: DFQATT and SNEGSKA (reference sequence). The CDR3 length is 14 residues. CDR3 coding DNA: TGCAGTGCTAGACTAGCGGTACTCTACAATGAGCAGTTCTTC. Amino acids: CSARLAVLYNEQFF.

This clonotype was recorded at least ten times. This chain joins TRBV18 and TRBJ1-5; D is unresolved. Germline V lookup: CDR1 KGHSH, CDR2 LQKENI. There are 15 residues in the CDR3. V shed 2 bases and J shed 2 bases, with 10 bases lying between them. The CDR3 here is CASSPWADGNQPQHF. The CDR3 DNA reads as TGTGCCAGCTCACCATGGGCGGACGGCAATCAGCCCCAGCATTTT.

J is TRBJ2-1 and V is TRBV5-6; 7 positions match TRBD1. The CDR3 contains 14 residues. CDR1 and CDR2 from the germline V gene are SGHDT and YYEEEE. Losses at the gene ends were 2 bases for V and 3 bases for J; bases not matched to a gene: 2. CDR3: CASSFGQDYNEQFF. CDR3 nucleotides: TGTGCCAGCAGCTTTGGACAGGACTACAATGAGCAGTTCTTC.

A few counts support this clonotype. The chain recombines TRBV5-6 with TRBJ2-1; D is unresolved. The CDR3 spans 14 residues. Trimming shortened V by 2 bases and J by 8 bases, and 14 bases separated the two germline ends. Germline loops: CDR1 SGHDT, CDR2 YYEEEE. The CDR3 reads CASSLRNGFDEQFF. CDR3 DNA sequence: TGTGCCAGCAGCTTACGAAACGGGTTTGATGAGCAGTTCTTC.

This clonotype came up a few times. The chain is built from TRBV5-1 and TRBJ1-1; TRBD1 is a possible D gene (5 bases). Trimming pared 4 bases from V and 4 bases from J, leaving 14 bases between. Germline CDR1 reads SGHRS; CDR2 reads YFSETQ. The CDR3 consists of 14 residues. This CDR3 reads CASSPGTWSTEAFF. The CDR3 DNA reads TGCGCCAGCAGCCCTGGGACTTGGAGCACTGAAGCTTTCTTT. The full variable domain, in which reference TRBV5-1 and TRBJ1-1 provide the parts outside the CDR3, is KAGVTQTPRYLIKTRGQQVTLSCSPISGHRSVSWYQQTPGQGLQFLFEYFSETQRNKGNFPGRFSGRQFSNSRSEMNVSTLELGDSALYLCASSPGTWSTEAFFGQGTRLTVV.

V gene TRBV30 combines with J gene TRBJ1-2; D is undetermined. This CDR3 is 14 amino acids long. Germline CDR1 reads GTSNPN; CDR2 reads SVGIG (reference sequence). Trimming left V 3 bases short and J 2 bases short, with 13 bases between. The CDR3 here is CAWSLAGLNYGYTF. CDR3 nucleotides: TGTGCCTGGAGCCTAGCCGGGCTAAACTATGGCTACACCTTC.

The table lists this clonotype with many counts. This chain links TRBV12-3 or TRBV12-4 with TRBJ2-1; D ambiguous. The CDR3 length is 12 residues. With 2 bases removed from V and 8 bases from J, the gap between germline ends came to 7 bases. The CDR3 DNA follows: TGTGCCAGCAGTTTAACGACGTATGAGCAGTTCTTC. It encodes CASSLTTYEQFF.

The CDR3, as DNA: TGCAGCGCCGGCGTACAGGCGACCTACTACAATGAGCAGTTCTTC. It is translated as CSAGVQATYYNEQFF. The chain employs TRBV29-1 and TRBJ2-1; D may be TRBD1 (5 bases). The CDR3 sequence is 15 residues long. Germline V lookup: CDR1 SQVTM, CDR2 ANQGSEA. Trimming pared 7 bases from V and 3 bases from J, leaving 19 bases between.

The rearrangement links TRBV7-9 to TRBJ2-5; TRBD2 matches 10 bases. V shed 1 base, J shed 7 bases, and the junction held 9 bases outside the gene matches. This CDR3 is built from 16 residues. Per the germline V gene, CDR1 is SEHNR and CDR2 is FQNEAQ (reference sequence). As DNA, the CDR3 is TGTGCCAGCAGCTTAGTTGACGCTAGCGGGGGATGGACCCAGTACTTC. Protein sequence: CASSLVDASGGWTQYF.

This clonotype was observed a few times. CDR3 region: CASSQSVGGLSPLHF. The CDR3 nucleotides are TGCGCCAGCAGCCAGTCGGTTGGGGGTTTGTCACCCCTCCACTTT. The chain combines TRBV4-3 with TRBJ1-6; weak D call: TRBD1 (5 bases). The CDR3 spans 15 residues. V was shortened by 3 bases and J by 10 bases, with 16 bases between the two germline ends. CDR1 is LGHNA, CDR2 YSLEER, per germline.

The chain combines TRBV6-1 with TRBJ1-6, with a possible D match to TRBD1 (6 bases). V was pared by 11 bases and J by 5 bases, with 13 bases between. CDR3 size: 13 residues. The V gene's germline CDR1 is MNHNS and CDR2 SASEGT. In DNA form, the CDR3 reads TGTGCCGGTGGGACAACGAATAATTCACCCCTCCACTTT. Translating gives CAGGTTNNSPLHF.

This clonotype was seen only a few times. The chain joins TRBV5-1 to TRBJ2-2, with D unresolved. With 3 bases removed from V and 1 base from J, the gap between germline ends came to 10 bases. The germline V gene has CDR1 SGHRS and CDR2 YFSETQ. This CDR3 spans 15 amino acids. CDR3 in DNA: TGCGCCAGCAGCTCCGAGAAATTGAACACCGGGGAGCTGTTTTTT. As protein: CASSSEKLNTGELFF.

The chain has TRBV7-3 and TRBJ2-3, with D possibly TRBD1 on 5 matching bases. Trimming left V 0 bases short and J 5 bases short, with 12 bases between. From germline, CDR1 is SGHTA and CDR2 FQGTGA. The CDR3 loop spans 15 amino acids. CDR3 in amino acids: CASSLTRQGEDTQYF. CDR3 nucleotide sequence: TGTGCCAGCAGCTTAACGCGGCAGGGCGAAGATACGCAGTATTTT.

This clonotype was seen more than once but under ten times. The CDR3: CASGSGLGNTIYF. DNA of the CDR3: TGTGCCAGTGGCTCAGGGTTAGGAAACACCATATATTTT. The V call is TRBV12-3 or TRBV12-4, the J call TRBJ1-3; D may be TRBD1 (5 bases). The CDR3 consists of 13 residues. The ends were cut back, 9 bases at V and 4 bases at J, with 13 bases in the middle.

This clonotype has more than one count but fewer than ten. V usage is TRBV4-1 and J usage is TRBJ2-1; D call uncertain. The CDR3 is 14 residues long. Trimming took off 1 base at V and 7 bases at J, with 11 bases between the two ends. CDR1 is MGHRA, CDR2 YSYEKL, per germline. CDR3: CASSQGWGSNEQFF. DNA of the CDR3: TGCGCCAGCAGCCAAGGCTGGGGTTCGAATGAGCAGTTCTTC.

J is TRBJ2-1 and V is TRBV20-1, with 7 bases fitting TRBD2. V was clipped by 3 bases and J by 13 bases; unmatched bases: 12. The germline V gene has CDR1 DFQATT and CDR2 SNEGSKA (reference sequence). The CDR3 sequence is 13 residues long. The chain's CDR3 is CSARPLAEETQFF. DNA of the CDR3: TGCAGTGCTAGGCCCCTAGCGGAAGAGACCCAGTTCTTC.

This clonotype was seen at least ten times. The rearrangement links TRBV10-3 to TRBJ2-3, with 7 bases matching TRBD1. After removal of 5 bases from V and 1 base from J, the junction contained 6 bases not matched to a gene. There are 15 residues in the CDR3. Germline V gene sequence: CDR1 ENHRY, CDR2 SYGVKD. The CDR3 bases are TGTGCCATCAGTAATTCAGGGGGAGGCACAGATACGCAGTATTTT. It codes for CAISNSGGGTDTQYF.

This clonotype was observed a few times. The chain carries TRBV6-1 and TRBJ2-7; no reliable D call. This CDR3 region has 13 residues. Germline V CDR1 and CDR2: MNHNS, SASEGT. Trimming stripped 4 bases from V and 2 bases from J, with 9 bases between. The CDR3 protein is CASSVSAPYEQYF. The CDR3 nucleotides are TGTGCCAGCAGTGTAAGCGCACCCTACGAGCAGTACTTC.

There are a few counts of this clonotype. The V call is TRBV4-2, the J call TRBJ1-1, with D maybe TRBD1 (6 bases). This CDR3 region has 16 residues. Per the germline V gene, CDR1 is LGHNA and CDR2 is YNFKEQ. V lost 0 bases, J lost 4 bases, and 15 bases lay in between. Here the CDR3 reads CASSQDPAGEGTEAFF. Written as DNA, the CDR3 is TGTGCCAGCAGCCAAGATCCGGCAGGGGAAGGCACTGAAGCTTTCTTT.

The chain uses TRBV20-1 and TRBJ1-1; 8 bases match TRBD1. Germline loops: CDR1 DFQATT, CDR2 SNEGSKA (reference sequence). The CDR3 runs 15 residues. V shed 2 bases and J 2 bases; nucleotides not matched to a gene: 7. The CDR3 region is CSARTGTGINTEAFF. The CDR3 nucleotides are TGCAGTGCTAGAACCGGGACAGGTATAAACACTGAAGCTTTCTTT.

The chain employs TRBV12-3 or TRBV12-4 and TRBJ2-3; weak D call: TRBD2 (6 bases). Deletions cut 8 bases from V and 1 base from J, with 16 bases between. There are 15 residues in the CDR3. The CDR3 sequence: CASAPSGRGTDTQYF. CDR3 sequence (DNA): TGTGCCAGCGCGCCCAGCGGGCGCGGCACAGATACGCAGTATTTT.

This clonotype has a handful of counts. The rearrangement joins TRBV5-1 to TRBJ1-2; possibly TRBD1 for D (5 bases). Germline V lookup: CDR1 SGHRS, CDR2 YFSETQ. This CDR3 spans 14 amino acids. Between the trimmed V and J ends, which lost 0 bases and 6 bases, there was a span of 12 bases. CDR3 protein: CASSLAGHQDGYTF. The CDR3, as DNA: TGCGCCAGCAGCTTGGCCGGACACCAGGATGGCTACACCTTC.

The chain links TRBV12-3 or TRBV12-4 to TRBJ2-7; the match to TRBD1 covers 8 bases. Unmatched junction bases numbered 8, after V lost 4 bases and J lost 6 bases. The length of the CDR3 is 14 residues. CDR3 nucleotide sequence: TGTGCCAGCAGTTGTGGGACAGGAGGAGCCGAGCAGTACTTC. Translating gives CASSCGTGGAEQYF.

This clonotype was seen more than once but under ten times. The rearrangement uses TRBV27 and TRBJ1-2; 8 bases match TRBD1. V lost 5 bases to trimming and J lost 3 bases; unmatched junction nucleotides: 5. CDR1 and CDR2 from the germline V gene are MNHEY and SMNVEV (reference sequence). This CDR3 contains 14 residues. The CDR3 loop reads CASSTYRGDYGYTF. DNA of the CDR3: TGTGCCAGCAGTACTTACAGGGGGGACTATGGCTACACCTTC.

The rearrangement uses TRBV20-1 and TRBJ2-7; 7 positions match TRBD2. The germline V gene has CDR1 DFQATT and CDR2 SNEGSKA (reference sequence). V trimming: 1 base; J trimming: 7 bases; junction bases outside the gene matches: 10. This CDR3 contains 14 residues. CDR3 loop: CSARVPGGNNEQYF. CDR3 nucleotides: TGCAGTGCTAGAGTTCCGGGGGGAAACAATGAGCAGTACTTC.

V gene TRBV25-1 combines with J gene TRBJ1-1; D gene ambiguous. V shed 4 bases and J shed 5 bases, with 11 bases lying between them. Germline V gene data show CDR1 as MGHDK and CDR2 as SYGVNS. This CDR3 has 13 residues. In DNA form, the CDR3 reads TGTGCCAGCAGTGTAGCAGGTCCAACTGAAGCTTTCTTT. Protein sequence: CASSVAGPTEAFF.

This clonotype was counted many times. The genes are TRBV27 and TRBJ2-7; 11 bases are a match to TRBD2. CDR3 length equals 14 residues. With 6 bases clipped from V and 0 bases from J, the junction kept 1 base outside the gene matches. CDR1 and CDR2 (germline): MNHEY, SMNVEV (reference sequence). The CDR3 DNA reads as TGTGCCAGCAGCACTAGCGGGAGCTCCTACGAGCAGTACTTC. Amino acid sequence: CASSTSGSSYEQYF.